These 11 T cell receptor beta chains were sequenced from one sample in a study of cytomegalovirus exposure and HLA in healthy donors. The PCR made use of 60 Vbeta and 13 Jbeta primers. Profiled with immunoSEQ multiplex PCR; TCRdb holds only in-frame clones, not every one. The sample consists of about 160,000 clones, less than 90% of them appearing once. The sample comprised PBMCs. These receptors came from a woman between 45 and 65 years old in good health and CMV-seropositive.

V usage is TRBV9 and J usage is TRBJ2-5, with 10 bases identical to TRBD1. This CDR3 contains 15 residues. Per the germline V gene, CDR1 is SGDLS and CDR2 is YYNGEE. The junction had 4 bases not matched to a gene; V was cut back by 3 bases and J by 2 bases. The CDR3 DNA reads TGTGCCAGCAGCGGGACAGGGGGGGGACAAGAGACCCAGTACTTC. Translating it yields CASSGTGGGQETQYF.

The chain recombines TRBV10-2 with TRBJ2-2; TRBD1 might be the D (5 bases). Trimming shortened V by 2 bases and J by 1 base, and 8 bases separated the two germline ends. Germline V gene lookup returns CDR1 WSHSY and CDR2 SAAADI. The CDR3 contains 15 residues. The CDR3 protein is CASSETDKNTGELFF. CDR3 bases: TGCGCCAGCAGTGAGACGGACAAGAACACCGGGGAGCTGTTTTTT.

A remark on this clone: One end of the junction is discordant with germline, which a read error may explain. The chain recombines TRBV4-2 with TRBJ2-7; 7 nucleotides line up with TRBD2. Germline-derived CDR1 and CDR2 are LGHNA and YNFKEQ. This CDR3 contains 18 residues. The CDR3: CASSQDRASVGGVGEQDF. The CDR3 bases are TGTGCCAGCAGCCAAGATAGGGCGTCGGTGGGGGGGGTAGGGGAGCAGGACTTC.

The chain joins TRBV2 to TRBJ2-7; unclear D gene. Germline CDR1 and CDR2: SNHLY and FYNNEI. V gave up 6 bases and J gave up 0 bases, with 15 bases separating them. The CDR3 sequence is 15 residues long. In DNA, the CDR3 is TGTGCCAGCAGCGAGTCGGCGGAGAGCTCCTACGAGCAGTACTTC. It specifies CASSESAESSYEQYF.

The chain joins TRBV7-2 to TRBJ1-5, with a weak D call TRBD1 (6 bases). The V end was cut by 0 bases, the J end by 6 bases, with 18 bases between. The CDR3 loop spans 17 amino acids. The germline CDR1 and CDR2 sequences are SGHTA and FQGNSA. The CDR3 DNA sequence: TGTGCCAGCAGCTTAGCGCCTGGGGGACAAGGCGGTCAGCCCCAGCATTTT. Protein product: CASSLAPGGQGGQPQHF.

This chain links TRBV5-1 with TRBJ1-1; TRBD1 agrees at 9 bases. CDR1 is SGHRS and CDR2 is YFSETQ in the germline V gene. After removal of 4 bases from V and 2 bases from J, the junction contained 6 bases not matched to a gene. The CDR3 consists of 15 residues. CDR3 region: CASSKNTGGNTEAFF. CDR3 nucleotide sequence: TGCGCCAGCAGCAAGAATACAGGGGGCAACACTGAAGCTTTCTTT.

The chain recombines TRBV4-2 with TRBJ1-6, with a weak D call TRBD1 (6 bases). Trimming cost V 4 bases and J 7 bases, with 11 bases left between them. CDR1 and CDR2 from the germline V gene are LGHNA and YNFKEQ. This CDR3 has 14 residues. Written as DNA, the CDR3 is TGTGCCAGCAGCCGAAGACAGGAAAATTCACCCCTCCACTTT. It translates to CASSRRQENSPLHF.

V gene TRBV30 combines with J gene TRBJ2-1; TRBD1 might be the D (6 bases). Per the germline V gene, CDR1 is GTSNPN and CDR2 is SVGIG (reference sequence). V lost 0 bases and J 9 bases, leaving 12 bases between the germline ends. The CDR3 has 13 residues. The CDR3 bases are TGTGCCTGGAGTGTAAGAGGGGGTGGTGAGCAGTTCTTC. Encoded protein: CAWSVRGGGEQFF.

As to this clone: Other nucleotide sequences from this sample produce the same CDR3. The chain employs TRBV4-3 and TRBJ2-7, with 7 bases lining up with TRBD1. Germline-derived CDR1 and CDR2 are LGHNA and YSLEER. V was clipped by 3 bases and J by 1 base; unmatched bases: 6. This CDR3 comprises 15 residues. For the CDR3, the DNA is TGCGCCAGCAGCCAGGCCTACAGGGGTTCCTACGAGCAGTACTTC. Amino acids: CASSQAYRGSYEQYF.

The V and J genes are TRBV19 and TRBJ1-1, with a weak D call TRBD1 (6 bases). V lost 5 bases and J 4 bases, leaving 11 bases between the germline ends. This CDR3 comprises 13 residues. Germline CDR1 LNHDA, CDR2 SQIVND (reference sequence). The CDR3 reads CASSSQGITEAFF. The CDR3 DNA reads TGTGCCAGTAGTTCCCAGGGGATCACTGAAGCTTTCTTT.

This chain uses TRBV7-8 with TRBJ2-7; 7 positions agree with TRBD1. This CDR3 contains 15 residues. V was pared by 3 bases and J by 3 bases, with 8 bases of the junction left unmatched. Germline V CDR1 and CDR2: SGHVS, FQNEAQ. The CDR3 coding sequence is TGTGCCAGCAGCTTTAAGACAGGGTTCGACTACGAGCAGTACTTC. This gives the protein CASSFKTGFDYEQYF. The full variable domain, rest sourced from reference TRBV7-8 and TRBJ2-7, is GAGVSQSPRYKVAKRGQDVALRCDPISGHVSLFWYQQALGQGPEFLTYFQNEAQLDKSGLPSDRFFAERPEGSVSTLKIQRTQQEDSAVYLCASSFKTGFDYEQYFGPGTRLTVT.